Below are 25 T cell receptor beta chains sequenced from a single sample in a study of cytomegalovirus exposure and HLA in healthy donors. PCR primers comprised 60 Vbeta and 13 Jbeta primers. The assay was immunoSEQ multiplex PCR, and TCRdb's table has in-frame clones only and misses some. In the table there are around 150,000 clones, about 82% of which are singletons. Sequences were obtained from PBMCs. All receptors derive from a young man in good health.

V usage is TRBV7-3 and J usage is TRBJ2-3, with 7 bases matching TRBD2. This CDR3 comprises 16 residues. V lost 2 bases, J lost 0 bases, and 5 bases stayed unmatched. Germline-derived CDR1 and CDR2 are SGHTA and FQGTGA. CDR3 amino acids: CASSLGASGSTDTQYF. Here the CDR3 DNA reads TGTGCCAGCAGCTTAGGAGCTAGCGGTAGCACAGATACGCAGTATTTT.

The chain joins TRBV6-5 to TRBJ2-1; 7 bases are a match to TRBD1. This CDR3 has 15 residues. The ends lost 6 bases at V and 1 base at J; junction bases unmatched: 6. Germline values: CDR1 MNHEY, CDR2 SVGAGI. The CDR3 DNA sequence: TGTGCCAGCAGGATCCGGGACAGTTCCTACAATGAGCAGTTCTTC. Its translation is CASRIRDSSYNEQFF.

The chain has TRBV4-1 and TRBJ2-1, with D unresolved. Germline V gives CDR1 MGHRA, CDR2 YSYEKL. The CDR3 is 14 amino acids. Trimming stripped 1 base from V and 7 bases from J, with 11 bases between. CDR3 nucleotides: TGCGCCAGCAGCCAAGTAACAGCTGAGAATGAGCAGTTCTTC. Amino acids: CASSQVTAENEQFF.

The chain has TRBV5-8 and TRBJ2-7, with D possibly matching TRBD1 (5 bases). The germline V and J ends were trimmed by 0 bases and 1 base, with 17 bases remaining between them. The CDR3 is 17 residues long. Germline CDR1 and CDR2: SGHTS and YDEGEE. The CDR3 region is CASSLALRQGSSYEQYF. CDR3 nucleotide sequence: TGTGCCAGCAGCTTGGCCCTAAGGCAGGGTAGTTCCTACGAGCAGTACTTC.

The V and J genes are TRBV7-2 and TRBJ2-1; D possibly corresponds to TRBD1 (6 bases). Germline V CDR1 and CDR2: SGHTA, FQGNSA. This CDR3 comprises 19 residues. Trimming shortened V by 1 base and J by 6 bases, and 25 bases separated the two germline ends. CDR3 residues: CASSLGGGVLALAGNEQFF. As DNA, the CDR3 is TGTGCCAGCAGCTTAGGAGGGGGTGTTTTGGCCCTCGCTGGCAATGAGCAGTTCTTC.

This clone has just a few counts. The chain is built from TRBV19 and TRBJ2-1; 7 bases agree with TRBD1. The V segment lost 3 bases and the J segment 0 bases; nucleotides outside the gene matches: 5. The CDR3 totals 16 residues. Germline values: CDR1 LNHDA, CDR2 SQIVND (reference sequence). CDR3 sequence: CASSIPDRNSYNEQFF. The CDR3 DNA is TGTGCCAGTAGTATCCCGGACAGGAACTCCTACAATGAGCAGTTCTTC.

A remark on this clone: The same CDR3 also results from other DNA sequences found in this sample. The CDR3 region has the DNA TGTGCCAGCAGCCTTTCTAGCACAGATACGCAGTATTTT. Residues: CASSLSSTDTQYF. This chain links TRBV7-2 with TRBJ2-3; D unresolved. Germline V lookup: CDR1 SGHTA, CDR2 FQGNSA. The CDR3 runs 13 residues. Deletions cut 5 bases from V and 0 bases from J, with 6 bases between.

The CDR3 sequence: CASAGLERAGELFF. DNA of the CDR3: TGTGCCAGCGCGGGACTCGAGCGGGCCGGGGAGCTGTTTTTT. The V call is TRBV9, the J call TRBJ2-2, with a tentative D call TRBD2 (6 bases). The V gene lost 7 bases and the J gene lost 6 bases, with 16 bases spanning the gap. The CDR3 is 14 amino acids. Germline lookup yields CDR1 SGDLS and CDR2 YYNGEE.

This chain connects TRBV7-9 to TRBJ1-6, with D perhaps TRBD1 (6 bases). The CDR3 runs to 15 residues. From germline, CDR1 is SEHNR and CDR2 FQNEAQ (reference sequence). Trimming pared 5 bases from V and 7 bases from J, leaving 15 bases between. CDR3 DNA sequence: TGTGCCAGCAGCAAGGACAGCAGGGAGAATTCACCCCTCCACTTT. It translates to CASSKDSRENSPLHF.

The CDR3 reads CASSSPPGELFF. CDR3 DNA sequence: TGTGCCAGCAGCTCCCCCCCTGGGGAGCTGTTTTTT. V gene TRBV7-3 combines with J gene TRBJ2-2; D unclear. The CDR3 totals 12 residues. From germline, CDR1 is SGHTA and CDR2 FQGTGA. The V end lost 4 bases, the J end lost 8 bases, and 8 bases lay between the germline ends.

V is TRBV20-1 and J is TRBJ1-2; maybe TRBD1 (6 bases). Trimming cost V 5 bases and J 8 bases, with 12 bases left between them. This CDR3 comprises 11 residues. The germline V gene encodes CDR1 DFQATT and CDR2 SNEGSKA (reference sequence). Here the CDR3 DNA reads TGCAGTGCTGAAACAGGGCCGGGCTACACCTTC. Translating it yields CSAETGPGYTF.

The gene calls are TRBV4-2 and TRBJ2-7; TRBD2 is a possible D gene (6 bases). Germline V gives CDR1 LGHNA, CDR2 YNFKEQ. V dropped 4 bases and J dropped 6 bases, with 16 bases sitting between them. The length of the CDR3 is 14 residues. In DNA form, the CDR3 reads TGTGCCAGCAGCCCTCAGGGAGGTAAGAGCGAGCAGTACTTC. Protein: CASSPQGGKSEQYF.

V gene TRBV6-6 combines with J gene TRBJ2-7; D might be TRBD2 (5 bases). This CDR3 is built from 11 residues. The germline V gene has CDR1 MNHNY and CDR2 SVGAGI (reference sequence). Trimming took off 6 bases at V and 5 bases at J, with 8 bases between the two ends. CDR3 nucleotides: TGTGCCAGCAGCCGGAGGAACGAGCAGTACTTC. It codes for CASSRRNEQYF.

The rearrangement uses TRBV11-3 and TRBJ2-1, with 8 bases aligning to TRBD2. With 5 bases clipped from V and 6 bases from J, the junction kept 9 bases outside the gene matches. In germline, CDR1 is SGHNT, CDR2 YENEEA. The CDR3 length is 15 residues. The CDR3 nucleotides are TGTGCCAGCAGCATAGTAACAGCGGGAGCCAATGAGCAGTTCTTC. Its protein product is CASSIVTAGANEQFF.

This chain joins TRBV27 and TRBJ1-1, with no clear D. CDR1 and CDR2 (germline): MNHEY, SMNVEV (reference sequence). V lost 6 bases, J lost 2 bases, and 19 bases lay in between. The CDR3 has 16 residues. CDR3 nucleotide sequence: TGTGCCAGCAGCGGGTATGGAGACCGGTTTAACACTGAAGCTTTCTTT. Encoded protein: CASSGYGDRFNTEAFF.

This rearrangement joins TRBV7-9 to TRBJ2-7; 9 positions agree with TRBD2. The ends lost 1 base at V and 5 bases at J; junction bases unmatched: 9. The CDR3 loop spans 16 amino acids. CDR1 is SEHNR, CDR2 FQNEAQ, per germline (reference sequence). The DNA of the CDR3 is TGTGCCAGCAGCTTAGGCCGGCGGGAGGGCCTCGACGAGCAGTACTTC. Its translation: CASSLGRREGLDEQYF.

V usage is TRBV4-1 and J usage is TRBJ2-7; 9 bases align to TRBD1. With V trimmed by 4 bases and J by 5 bases, 12 bases remained unmatched. This CDR3 is 16 amino acids long. The germline V gene has CDR1 MGHRA and CDR2 YSYEKL. Here the CDR3 reads CASSRFRDRVHNEQYF. The CDR3 DNA reads TGCGCCAGCAGCCGTTTCCGGGACAGGGTCCACAACGAGCAGTACTTC.

The CDR3 spells CASSSFQGAQDEQFF. As DNA, the CDR3 is TGTGCCAGCAGCTCCTTCCAGGGGGCACAGGATGAGCAGTTCTTC. This rearrangement joins TRBV7-9 to TRBJ2-1; 8 nucleotides match TRBD1. Germline trimming cut 4 bases from V and 8 bases from J; bases unmatched to any gene: 10. The CDR3 is 15 residues long. CDR1 is SEHNR and CDR2 is FQNEAQ in the germline V gene (reference sequence).

V is TRBV19 and J is TRBJ1-2; TRBD1 is a possible D gene (5 bases). Germline lookup yields CDR1 LNHDA and CDR2 SQIVND (reference sequence). CDR3 length: 11 amino acids. Trimming removed 11 bases from V and 4 bases from J, with 11 bases in between. The CDR3 reads CALRGGYGYTF. CDR3 in DNA: TGTGCCCTGCGGGGGGGCTATGGCTACACCTTC.

V gene TRBV5-1 combines with J gene TRBJ2-5, with D possibly being TRBD1 (8 bases). Trimming stripped 0 bases from V and 5 bases from J, with 20 bases between. CDR3 length: 17 amino acids. In germline, CDR1 is SGHRS, CDR2 YFSETQ. CDR3 in amino acids: CASSLGDRNLGGETQYF. The CDR3 DNA reads TGCGCCAGCAGCTTGGGGGACAGGAACCTCGGGGGGGAGACCCAGTACTTC.

J is TRBJ2-1 and V is TRBV25-1; 13 positions agree with TRBD2. The V segment lost 5 bases and the J segment 9 bases; nucleotides outside the gene matches: 4. The CDR3 loop spans 14 amino acids. Germline CDR1 reads MGHDK; CDR2 reads SYGVNS. The CDR3 bases are TGTGCCAGCAGTCGACTAGCGGGAGGAGGTGAGCAGTTCTTC. Its translation is CASSRLAGGGEQFF.

The chain is built from TRBV28 and TRBJ2-7, with 9 bases identical to TRBD1. V was pared by 7 bases and J by 2 bases, with 9 bases of the junction left unmatched. Germline loops: CDR1 MDHEN, CDR2 SYDVKM. The CDR3 consists of 15 residues. CDR3 sequence: CASTQGQGYTYEQYF. CDR3 bases: TGTGCCAGCACCCAGGGACAGGGTTATACCTACGAGCAGTACTTC.

This clone was found a few times. One end of the junction is discordant with germline, which a read error may explain. The chain recombines TRBV30 with TRBJ2-5; no reliable D call. Germline V gene sequence: CDR1 GTSNPN, CDR2 SVGIG (reference sequence). The CDR3 contains 12 residues. The CDR3 reads CAWSVHHETQYF. DNA for the CDR3: TGTGCCTGGAGTGTACACCATGAGACCCAGTACTTC. The variable domain in full, completed from reference TRBV30 and TRBJ2-5, reads SQTIHQWPATLVQPVGSPLSLECTVEGTSNPNLYWYRQAAGRGLQLLFYSVGIGQISSEVPQNLSASRPQDRQFILSSKKLLLSDSGFYLCAWSVHHETQYFGPGTRLLVL.

This clone is a singleton in its sample. The genes are TRBV7-2 and TRBJ2-7, with 9 bases identical to TRBD2. V lost 1 base, J lost 4 bases, and 8 bases stayed unmatched. CDR3 length: 16 residues. From germline, CDR1 is SGHTA and CDR2 FQGNSA. CDR3 sequence reads: CASSLGWTSDPYEQYF. In DNA form, the CDR3 reads TGTGCCAGCAGCTTAGGATGGACTAGCGACCCGTACGAGCAGTACTTC.

In its sample, this clone was seen a few times. The V gene is TRBV28, the J gene TRBJ1-5, with D tentatively TRBD1 (6 bases). There are 14 residues in the CDR3. The germline V gene has CDR1 MDHEN and CDR2 SYDVKM. Deletions cut 3 bases from V and 5 bases from J, with 11 bases between. The CDR3 DNA sequence: TGTGCCAGCAGTTTGGTACAGGGCCATCAGCCCCAGCATTTT. It is translated as CASSLVQGHQPQHF.